The 28 T cell receptor beta chains in this list originate from one sample, sequenced in a study of OX40 agonist ivuxolimab in advanced cancers. Assay: immunoSEQ multiplex PCR; the TCRdb copy retains only in-frame clones and omits some. The top ten hold 35% to 55% of the sample, which has 15,000 to 20,000 clones, approximately 83% seen once. The input for sequencing was CD4+ or CD8+ T cells sorted from blood, taken in a trial of the OX40 agonist ivuxolimab. These receptors all come from an adult with an advanced solid tumor such as melanoma, head and neck, liver or kidney cancer.

This clone was seen just once. The rearrangement joins TRBV13 to TRBJ2-3; D call uncertain. The V gene's germline CDR1 is PRHDT and CDR2 FYEKMQ (reference sequence). This CDR3 is built from 16 residues. The V gene lost 3 bases and the J gene lost 1 base, with 14 bases spanning the gap. As DNA, the CDR3 is TGTGCCAGCAGCTTCCTCCAGCCCCTGGGCACAGATACGCAGTATTTT. It codes for CASSFLQPLGTDTQYF.

The chain joins TRBV5-1 to TRBJ2-7; a weak D match, TRBD2 (6 bases). The V end lost 6 bases, the J end lost 6 bases, and 16 bases lay between the germline ends. Looked up from germline, CDR1 is SGHRS and CDR2 is YFSETQ. The CDR3 sequence is 13 residues long. The CDR3 nucleotides are TGCGCCAGCAAGGAGGGCAGGATCACCGAGCAGTACTTC. Amino acid sequence: CASKEGRITEQYF.

The table lists this clone with a few counts. This chain joins TRBV27 and TRBJ2-7; TRBD1 matches 9 bases. The J segment lost 3 bases and the V segment lost 8 bases, leaving 2 bases of the junction unmatched. The CDR3 is 12 amino acids. CDR1 is MNHEY and CDR2 is SMNVEV in the germline V gene (reference sequence). The CDR3 region is CASGTGHYEQYF. The CDR3 region has the DNA TGTGCCAGCGGGACAGGGCACTACGAGCAGTACTTC.

The V gene is TRBV4-2, the J gene TRBJ2-5, with unresolved D. V was cut by 2 bases and J by 5 bases, with 6 bases left in between. Per germline, CDR1 LGHNA and CDR2 YNFKEQ. The CDR3 spans 12 residues. CDR3 region: CASSQSTETQYF. In nucleotides, the CDR3 is TGTGCCAGCAGCCAATCCACGGAGACCCAGTACTTC.

The chain has TRBV7-9 and TRBJ2-7, with TRBD1 matching over 8 bases. The V and J ends lost 1 base and 6 bases, in that order; junction bases with no gene match: 5. CDR1 SEHNR and CDR2 FQNEAQ come from the germline V gene (reference sequence). The length of the CDR3 is 14 residues. The CDR3 bases are TGTGCCAGCAGCTTAGGACAGGGGTTTCGCGAGCAGTACTTC. Its translation: CASSLGQGFREQYF.

The chain couples TRBV7-9 to TRBJ1-1; D possibly corresponds to TRBD1 (5 bases). CDR1 and CDR2 (germline): SEHNR, FQNEAQ (reference sequence). V was clipped by 0 bases and J by 1 base, with 6 bases between them. The CDR3 runs to 14 residues. CDR3 amino acids: CASSLAGTNTEAFF. The CDR3 DNA is TGTGCCAGCAGCTTAGCAGGGACGAACACTGAAGCTTTCTTT.

The chain joins TRBV6-1 to TRBJ1-3, with TRBD1 as a possible D gene (6 bases). Looked up from germline, CDR1 is MNHNS and CDR2 is SASEGT. Between the trimmed V and J ends, which lost 4 bases and 1 base, there was a span of 11 bases. The length of the CDR3 is 15 residues. The CDR3 bases are TGTGCCAGCAGTGCCACAGGGTTTTCTGGAAACACCATATATTTT. Residues: CASSATGFSGNTIYF.

V usage is TRBV6-5 and J usage is TRBJ1-2; 7 nucleotides agree with TRBD1. The germline CDR1 and CDR2 sequences are MNHEY and SVGAGI. V trimming: 6 bases; J trimming: 7 bases; junction bases outside the gene matches: 11. The CDR3 runs to 14 residues. CDR3 sequence: CASRTDREVSGYTF. The CDR3 region has the DNA TGTGCCAGCAGAACAGACAGGGAAGTTAGTGGCTACACCTTC.

The gene calls are TRBV2 and TRBJ2-6; 8 nucleotides line up with TRBD1. Germline assignment: CDR1 SNHLY and CDR2 FYNNEI. This CDR3 region has 15 residues. The J segment lost 1 base and the V segment lost 10 bases, leaving 6 bases of the junction unmatched. The CDR3 spells CANEDRASGANVLTF. For the CDR3, the DNA is TGTGCCAACGAGGACAGGGCTTCTGGGGCCAACGTCCTGACTTTC.

The chain is built from TRBV15 and TRBJ2-2; 8 nucleotides line up with TRBD1. The CDR3 covers 18 residues. CDR1 and CDR2 (germline): LNHNV, YYDKDF (reference sequence). Trimming at V came to 0 bases and at J to 3 bases, leaving 9 bases not matched to a gene. The CDR3 spells CATSRDGLGQDDTGELFF. Written as DNA, the CDR3 is TGTGCCACCAGCAGAGATGGACTGGGACAGGATGACACCGGGGAGCTGTTTTTT.

The chain has TRBV9 and TRBJ2-5; 8 positions match TRBD1. CDR3 length equals 18 residues. Trimming at V came to 4 bases and at J to 4 bases, leaving 18 bases not matched to a gene. The germline V gene encodes CDR1 SGDLS and CDR2 YYNGEE. The CDR3 sequence: CASSSQSWQGAPGETQYF. The DNA of the CDR3 is TGTGCCAGCAGCTCCCAATCTTGGCAGGGGGCTCCTGGAGAGACCCAGTACTTC.

In its sample, this clone is medium-sized. CDR3 in amino acids: CASSLEGGGPTYEQYF. The CDR3 DNA sequence: TGTGCCAGCAGCTTAGAAGGGGGGGGCCCCACCTACGAGCAGTACTTC. The chain combines TRBV13 with TRBJ2-7, with a possible D match to TRBD2 (7 bases). This CDR3 contains 16 residues. Germline loops: CDR1 PRHDT, CDR2 FYEKMQ (reference sequence). The germline V and J ends were trimmed by 1 base and 2 bases, with 15 bases remaining between them.

The chain recombines TRBV2 with TRBJ2-7; 9 nucleotides agree with TRBD1. The CDR3 has 14 residues. After removal of 7 bases from V and 4 bases from J, the junction contained 8 bases not matched to a gene. The germline gives CDR1 SNHLY, CDR2 FYNNEI. The CDR3, as DNA: TGTGCCAGCACCGGGACAGGGACTAAGTACGAGCAGTACTTC. Protein sequence: CASTGTGTKYEQYF. The whole variable domain, filled in from reference TRBV2 and TRBJ2-7, reads EPEVTQTPSHQVTQMGQEVILRCVPISNHLYFYWYRQILGQKVEFLVSFYNNEISEKSEIFDDQFSVERPDGSNFTLKIRSTKLEDSAMYFCASTGTGTKYEQYFGPGTRLTVT.

CDR3 sequence: CASNSLVPGQVLNTEAFF. In DNA, the CDR3 is TGTGCCAGCAACTCACTCGTCCCGGGACAGGTGCTGAACACTGAAGCTTTCTTT. This chain joins TRBV21-1 and TRBJ1-1; TRBD1 is taken as the D call from the table, unchecked against the DNA. TRBV21-1 is deemed a pseudogene. This CDR3 is 18 amino acids long.

This chain connects TRBV7-9 to TRBJ2-1; D remains ambiguous. The CDR3 has 13 amino acids. Trimming cost V 3 bases and J 2 bases, with 5 bases left between them. Germline-derived CDR1 and CDR2 are SEHNR and FQNEAQ (reference sequence). CDR3 DNA sequence: TGTGCCAGCAGCTTCGGACCCTACAATGAGCAGTTCTTC. Protein product: CASSFGPYNEQFF.

This clone came up once. This sequence joins TRBV7-2 and TRBJ1-5; D remains unclear. This CDR3 has 14 amino acids. CDR1 is SGHTA and CDR2 is FQGNSA in the germline V gene. Between the trimmed V and J ends, which lost 2 bases and 3 bases, there was a span of 8 bases. The DNA of the CDR3 is TGTGCCAGCAGCTTAATAGGGTTCAATCAGCCCCAGCATTTT. As protein: CASSLIGFNQPQHF. The whole variable domain, filled in from reference TRBV7-2 and TRBJ1-5, reads GAGVSQSPSNKVTEKGKDVELRCDPISGHTALYWYRQSLGQGLEFLIYFQGNSAPDKSGLPSDRFSAERTGGSVSTLTIQRTQQEDSAVYLCASSLIGFNQPQHFGDGTRLSIL.

As regards this clone: It differs at one base from a far larger clone, so likely a read error. The chain has TRBV7-3 and TRBJ1-1; D is unclear. V was trimmed by 3 bases and J by 6 bases, leaving 2 bases between them. This CDR3 is built from 10 residues. CDR1 and CDR2 (germline): SGHTA, FQGTGA. The DNA for the CDR3 is TGTGCCAGCAGCTTCCCTGAAGCTTTCTTT. Amino acid sequence: CASSFPEAFF.

J is TRBJ1-2 and V is TRBV28, with D possibly being TRBD1 (5 bases). This CDR3 comprises 16 residues. Trimming pared 5 bases from V and 0 bases from J, leaving 16 bases between. Germline CDR1 is MDHEN and CDR2 is SYDVKM. DNA of the CDR3: TGTGCCAGCAGTCCCCCGGTCGACAGCCCTAACTATGGCTACACCTTC. Translated, it gives CASSPPVDSPNYGYTF.

The chain uses TRBV28 and TRBJ1-5, with 10 bases that match TRBD1. The CDR3 totals 15 residues. Germline V gene data show CDR1 as MDHEN and CDR2 as SYDVKM. V lost 3 bases to trimming and J lost 4 bases; unmatched junction nucleotides: 3. CDR3 sequence (DNA): TGTGCCAGCAGTTTCCCGGACAGGGGGAATCAGCCCCAGCATTTT. This gives the protein CASSFPDRGNQPQHF.

The chain links TRBV5-4 to TRBJ2-3; D ambiguous. V lost 0 bases and J lost 4, with 6 bases in between. CDR1 and CDR2 from the germline V gene are SGHNT and YYREEE (reference sequence). CDR3 length: 13 residues. The CDR3 DNA follows: TGTGCCAGCAGCTTGGGCTGGGCAGATACGCAGTATTTT. Translation gives CASSLGWADTQYF.

This clone was found a few times. In DNA form, the CDR3 reads TGTGCCAGCAGGAGGGGGTTCTCTTTGCAATCTAATGAAAAACTGTTTTTT. This translates into CASRRGFSLQSNEKLFF. The V and J genes are TRBV28 and TRBJ1-4, with D possibly being TRBD1 (6 bases). The CDR3 totals 17 residues. Germline V gives CDR1 MDHEN, CDR2 SYDVKM. Trimming left V 6 bases short and J 3 bases short, with 20 bases between.

The chain employs TRBV6-6 and TRBJ1-2; possible D gene TRBD1, 6 bases. The germline CDR1 and CDR2 sequences are MNHNY and SVGAGI (reference sequence). The CDR3 has 13 amino acids. Trimming stripped 0 bases from V and 8 bases from J, with 10 bases between. Here the CDR3 DNA reads TGTGCCAGCAGTTACTCAGGGACAATGGGCTACACCTTC. Its translation is CASSYSGTMGYTF.

The chain is built from TRBV6-6 and TRBJ1-4; D is unresolved. The V gene's germline CDR1 is MNHNY and CDR2 SVGAGI (reference sequence). The CDR3 sequence is 14 residues long. Trimming left V 2 bases short and J 4 bases short, with 8 bases between. The CDR3 sequence: CASSYGQLNEKLFF. In DNA, the CDR3 is TGTGCCAGCAGTTACGGGCAGCTTAATGAAAAACTGTTTTTT.

Only a few counts were recorded for this clone. The chain couples TRBV4-3 to TRBJ1-1; D is possibly TRBD1 (5 bases). This CDR3 has 16 residues. V was pared by 0 bases and J by 3 bases, with 14 bases between. The germline CDR1 and CDR2 sequences are LGHNA and YSLEER. This CDR3 is CASSQDGDPWDTEAFF. The CDR3 nucleotides are TGCGCCAGCAGCCAAGATGGGGACCCATGGGACACTGAAGCTTTCTTT.

V and J are TRBV6-5 and TRBJ2-1, with D perhaps matching TRBD1 (6 bases). V was cut by 0 bases and J by 8 bases, with 17 bases left in between. The CDR3 spans 16 residues. Germline CDR1 is MNHEY and CDR2 is SVGAGI. The CDR3: CASSYSTPAGADEQFF. As DNA, the CDR3 is TGTGCCAGCAGTTACTCGACCCCGGCAGGGGCGGATGAGCAGTTCTTC.

The chain has TRBV11-2 and TRBJ1-2; D unresolved. V was pared by 1 base and J by 4 bases, with 13 bases between. CDR3 length: 15 amino acids. Germline assignment: CDR1 SGHAT and CDR2 FQNNGV. The CDR3 spells CASSLAGPTSYGYTF. For the CDR3, the DNA is TGTGCCAGCAGCTTAGCCGGCCCTACGAGCTATGGCTACACCTTC.

The CDR3 here is CASSGTEQFF. In DNA form, the CDR3 reads TGTGCCAGTAGTGGTACAGAGCAGTTCTTC. The gene calls are TRBV19 and TRBJ2-1; D call uncertain. This CDR3 region has 10 residues. V lost 5 bases and J 10 bases, leaving 6 bases between the germline ends. From germline, CDR1 is LNHDA and CDR2 SQIVND (reference sequence).

J is TRBJ2-1 and V is TRBV13, with D possibly matching TRBD2 (6 bases). CDR1 is PRHDT, CDR2 FYEKMQ, per germline (reference sequence). The V end lost 2 bases, the J end lost 7 bases, and 18 bases lay between the germline ends. The CDR3 runs 16 residues. The CDR3, as DNA: TGTGCCAGCAGCTTACATCCGGCGCCCCGGGGGAATGAGCAGTTCTTC. Protein product: CASSLHPAPRGNEQFF.